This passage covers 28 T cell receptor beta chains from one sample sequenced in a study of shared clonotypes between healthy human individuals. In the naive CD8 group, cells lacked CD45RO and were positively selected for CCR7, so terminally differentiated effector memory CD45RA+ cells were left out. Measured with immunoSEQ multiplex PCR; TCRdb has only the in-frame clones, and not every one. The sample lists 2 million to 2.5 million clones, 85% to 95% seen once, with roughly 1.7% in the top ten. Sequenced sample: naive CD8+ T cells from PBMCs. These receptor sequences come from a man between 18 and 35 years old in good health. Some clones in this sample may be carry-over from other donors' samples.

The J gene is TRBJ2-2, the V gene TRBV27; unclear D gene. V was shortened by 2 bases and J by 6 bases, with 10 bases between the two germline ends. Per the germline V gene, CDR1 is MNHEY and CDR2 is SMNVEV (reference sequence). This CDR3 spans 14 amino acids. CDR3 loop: CASSLVLGAGELFF. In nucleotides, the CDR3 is TGTGCCAGCAGTTTAGTCCTAGGTGCCGGGGAGCTGTTTTTT.

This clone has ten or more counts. CDR3: CASSEALDSSGNTIYF. Here the CDR3 DNA reads TGTGCCAGCAGTGAAGCGCTAGACAGCTCTGGAAACACCATATATTTT. The chain uses TRBV6-1 and TRBJ1-3, with D perhaps matching TRBD1 (5 bases). Looked up from germline, CDR1 is MNHNS and CDR2 is SASEGT. This CDR3 contains 16 residues. The V and J ends lost 0 bases and 0 bases respectively, with 9 bases between them.

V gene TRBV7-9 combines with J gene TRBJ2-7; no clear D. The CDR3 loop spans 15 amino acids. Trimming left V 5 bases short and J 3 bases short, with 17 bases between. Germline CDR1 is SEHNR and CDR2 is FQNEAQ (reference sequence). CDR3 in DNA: TGTGCCAGCAGCATCCCAACTTCCCCAGTCTACGAGCAGTACTTC. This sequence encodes CASSIPTSPVYEQYF.

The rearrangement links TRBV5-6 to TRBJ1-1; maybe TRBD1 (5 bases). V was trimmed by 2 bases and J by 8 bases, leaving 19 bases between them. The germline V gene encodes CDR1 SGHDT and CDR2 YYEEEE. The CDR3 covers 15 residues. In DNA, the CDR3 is TGTGCCAGCAGCTTCGGTCAGGGAGTCGTTTGGGAAGCTTTCTTT. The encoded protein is CASSFGQGVVWEAFF.

CDR3 nucleotide sequence: TGTGCCAGCAGCTTATATCCTAGCGTGGACTACGAGCAGTACTTC. The encoded protein is CASSLYPSVDYEQYF. The V gene is TRBV7-6, the J gene TRBJ2-7, with D perhaps TRBD2 (6 bases). The ends were cut back, 2 bases at V and 3 bases at J, with 14 bases in the middle. The CDR3 is 15 amino acids. Germline CDR1 and CDR2: SGHVS and FNYEAQ.

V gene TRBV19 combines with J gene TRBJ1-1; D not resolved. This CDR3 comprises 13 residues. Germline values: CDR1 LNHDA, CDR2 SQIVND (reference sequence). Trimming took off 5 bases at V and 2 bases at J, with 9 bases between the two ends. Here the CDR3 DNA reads TGTGCCAGTAGTTCGGCTGAAAACACTGAAGCTTTCTTT. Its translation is CASSSAENTEAFF.

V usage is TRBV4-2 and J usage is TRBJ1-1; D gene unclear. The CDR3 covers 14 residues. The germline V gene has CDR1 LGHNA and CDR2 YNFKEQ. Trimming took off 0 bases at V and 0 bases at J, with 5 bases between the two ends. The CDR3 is CASSQDWVNTEAFF. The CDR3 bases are TGTGCCAGCAGCCAAGACTGGGTGAACACTGAAGCTTTCTTT.

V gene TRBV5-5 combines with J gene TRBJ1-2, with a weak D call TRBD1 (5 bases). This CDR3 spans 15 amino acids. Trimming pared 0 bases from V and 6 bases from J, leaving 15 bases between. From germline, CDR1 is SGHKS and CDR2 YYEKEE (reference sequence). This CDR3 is CASSLAAGVVDGYTF. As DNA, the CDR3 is TGTGCCAGCAGCTTGGCGGCGGGGGTGGTTGATGGCTACACCTTC.

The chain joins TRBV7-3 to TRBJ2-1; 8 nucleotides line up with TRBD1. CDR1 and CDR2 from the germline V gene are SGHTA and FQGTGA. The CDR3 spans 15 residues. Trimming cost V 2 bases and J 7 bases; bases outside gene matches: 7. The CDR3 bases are TGTGCCAGCAGCTTAGCCGGGACAGGCCTAAATGAGCAGTTCTTC. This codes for CASSLAGTGLNEQFF.

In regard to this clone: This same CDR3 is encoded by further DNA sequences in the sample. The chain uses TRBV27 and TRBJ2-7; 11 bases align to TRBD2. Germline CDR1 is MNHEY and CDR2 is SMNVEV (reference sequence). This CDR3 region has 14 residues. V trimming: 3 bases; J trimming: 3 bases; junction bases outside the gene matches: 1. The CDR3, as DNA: TGTGCCAGCAGTTTTCTAGCGGGGGGCTACGAGCAGTACTTC. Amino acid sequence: CASSFLAGGYEQYF.

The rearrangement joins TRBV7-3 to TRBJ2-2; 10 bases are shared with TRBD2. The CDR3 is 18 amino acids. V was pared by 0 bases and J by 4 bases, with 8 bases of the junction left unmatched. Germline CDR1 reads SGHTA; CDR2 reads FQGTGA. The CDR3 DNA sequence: TGTGCCAGCAGCTTAACGATGTCAAGCGGGAGGGCCACCGGGGAGCTGTTTTTT. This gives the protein CASSLTMSSGRATGELFF.

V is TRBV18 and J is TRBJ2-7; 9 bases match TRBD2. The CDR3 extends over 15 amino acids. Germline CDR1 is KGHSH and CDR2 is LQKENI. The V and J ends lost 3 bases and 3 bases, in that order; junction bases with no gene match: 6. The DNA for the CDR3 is TGTGCCAGCTCACCGGAGCGGGAGGATAACTACGAGCAGTACTTC. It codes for CASSPEREDNYEQYF.

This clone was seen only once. The CDR3 reads CASSSFEPTGENEQFF. The CDR3, as DNA: TGTGCCAGCAGCTCGTTCGAGCCGACAGGGGAGAATGAGCAGTTCTTC. V and J are TRBV13 and TRBJ2-1, with 8 bases matching TRBD1. The ends lost 4 bases at V and 7 bases at J; junction bases unmatched: 12. The germline V gene has CDR1 PRHDT and CDR2 FYEKMQ (reference sequence). CDR3 size: 16 residues.

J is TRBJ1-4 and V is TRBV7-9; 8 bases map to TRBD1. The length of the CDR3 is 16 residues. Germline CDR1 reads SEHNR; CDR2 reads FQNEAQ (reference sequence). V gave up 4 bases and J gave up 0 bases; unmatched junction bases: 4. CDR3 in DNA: TGTGCCAGCAGCTCCGGGACAGGCTCAACTAATGAAAAACTGTTTTTT. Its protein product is CASSSGTGSTNEKLFF. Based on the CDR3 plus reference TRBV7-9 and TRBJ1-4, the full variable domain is DTGVSQNPRHKITKRGQNVTFRCDPISEHNRLYWYRQTLGQGPEFLTYFQNEAQLEKSRLLSDRFSAERPKGSFSTLEIQRTEQGDSAMYLCASSSGTGSTNEKLFFGSGTQLSVL.

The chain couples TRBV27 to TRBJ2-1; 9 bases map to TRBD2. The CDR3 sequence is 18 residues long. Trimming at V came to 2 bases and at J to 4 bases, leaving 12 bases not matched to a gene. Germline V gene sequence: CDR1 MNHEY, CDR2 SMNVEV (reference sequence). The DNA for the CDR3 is TGTGCCAGCAGTTTACCCGCCTTGGTAGCGGGAGCTTACAATGAGCAGTTCTTC. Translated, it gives CASSLPALVAGAYNEQFF.

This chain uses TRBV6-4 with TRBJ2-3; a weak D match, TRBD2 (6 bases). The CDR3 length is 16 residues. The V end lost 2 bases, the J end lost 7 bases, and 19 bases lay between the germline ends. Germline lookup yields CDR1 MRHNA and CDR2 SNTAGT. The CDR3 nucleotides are TGTGCCAGCAGTGACCTCCCAAGGGAGGTGGGGAATACGCAGTATTTT. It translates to CASSDLPREVGNTQYF.

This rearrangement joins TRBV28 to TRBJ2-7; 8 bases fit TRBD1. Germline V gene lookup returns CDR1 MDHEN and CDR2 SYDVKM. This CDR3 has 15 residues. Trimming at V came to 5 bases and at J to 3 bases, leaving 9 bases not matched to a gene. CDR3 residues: CASSGGTGQIYEQYF. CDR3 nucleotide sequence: TGTGCCAGCAGTGGGGGGACAGGTCAGATCTACGAGCAGTACTTC.

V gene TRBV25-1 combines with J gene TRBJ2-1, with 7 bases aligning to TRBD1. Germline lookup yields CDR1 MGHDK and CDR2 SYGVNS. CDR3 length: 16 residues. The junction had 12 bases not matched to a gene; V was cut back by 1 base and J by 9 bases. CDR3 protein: CASSEWGNRGFTEQFF. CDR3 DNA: TGTGCCAGCAGTGAATGGGGGAACAGGGGATTCACTGAGCAGTTCTTC.

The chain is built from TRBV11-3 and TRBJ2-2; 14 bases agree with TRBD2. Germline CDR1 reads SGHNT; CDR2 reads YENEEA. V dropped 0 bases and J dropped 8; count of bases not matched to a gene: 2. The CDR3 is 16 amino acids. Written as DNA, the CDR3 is TGTGCCAGCAGCTTAGACGGACTAGCGGGAGGTGGGGAGCTGTTTTTT. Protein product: CASSLDGLAGGGELFF. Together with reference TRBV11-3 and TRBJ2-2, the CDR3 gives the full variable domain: EAGVVQSPRYKIIEKKQPVAFWCNPISGHNTLYWYLQNLGQGPELLIRYENEEAVDDSQLPKDRFSAERLKGVDSTLKIQPAELGDSAVYLCASSLDGLAGGGELFFGEGSRLTVL.

The CDR3 sequence: CASRQGRRNTGELFF. The DNA for the CDR3 is TGTGCCAGCAGACAGGGCAGGAGGAACACCGGGGAGCTGTTTTTT. The chain recombines TRBV13 with TRBJ2-2, with D perhaps TRBD1 (6 bases). The V and J ends lost 6 bases and 1 base respectively, with 12 bases between them. This CDR3 has 15 residues. Per germline, CDR1 PRHDT and CDR2 FYEKMQ (reference sequence).

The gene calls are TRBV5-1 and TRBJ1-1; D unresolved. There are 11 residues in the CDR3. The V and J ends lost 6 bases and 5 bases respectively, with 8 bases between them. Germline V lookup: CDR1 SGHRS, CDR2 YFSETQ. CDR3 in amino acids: CASTLGTEAFF. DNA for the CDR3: TGCGCCAGCACCTTAGGAACTGAAGCTTTCTTT.

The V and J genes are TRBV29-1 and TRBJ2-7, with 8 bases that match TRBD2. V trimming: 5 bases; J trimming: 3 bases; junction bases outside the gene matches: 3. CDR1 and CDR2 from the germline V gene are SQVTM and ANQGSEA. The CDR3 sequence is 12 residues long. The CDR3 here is CSVRTSGYEQYF. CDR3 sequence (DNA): TGCAGCGTTCGTACTAGCGGCTACGAGCAGTACTTC.

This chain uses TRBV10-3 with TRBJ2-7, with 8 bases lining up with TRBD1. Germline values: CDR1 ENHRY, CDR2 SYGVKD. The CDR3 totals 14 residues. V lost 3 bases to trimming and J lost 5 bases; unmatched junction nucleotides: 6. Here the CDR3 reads CAISDDRGVNEQYF. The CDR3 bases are TGTGCCATCAGTGACGACAGGGGCGTAAACGAGCAGTACTTC.

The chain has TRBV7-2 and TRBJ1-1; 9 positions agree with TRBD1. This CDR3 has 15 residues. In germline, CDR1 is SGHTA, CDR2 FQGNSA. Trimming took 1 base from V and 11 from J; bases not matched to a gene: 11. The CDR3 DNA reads TGTGCCAGCAGCTTAGATTCACAGGGGGCCTCAAGGGCTTTCTTT. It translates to CASSLDSQGASRAFF.

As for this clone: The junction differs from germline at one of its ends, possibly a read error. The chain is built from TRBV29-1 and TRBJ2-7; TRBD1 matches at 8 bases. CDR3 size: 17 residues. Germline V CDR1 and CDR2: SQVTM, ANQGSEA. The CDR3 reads CSVEDTDGTGPSDEQYF. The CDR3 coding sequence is TGCAGCGTTGAAGACACCGACGGGACAGGACCCTCCGACGAGCAGTACTTC.

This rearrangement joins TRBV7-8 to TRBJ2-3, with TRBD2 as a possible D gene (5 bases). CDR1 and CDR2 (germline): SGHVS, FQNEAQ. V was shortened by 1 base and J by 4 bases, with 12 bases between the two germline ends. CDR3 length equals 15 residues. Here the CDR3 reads CASSLGRAISDTQYF. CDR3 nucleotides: TGTGCCAGCAGCTTAGGGCGGGCCATTTCAGATACGCAGTATTTT.

The CDR3 loop reads CASSGQQLRDTQYF. For the CDR3, the DNA is TGTGCCAGCAGTGGGCAGCAGCTTAGGGATACGCAGTATTTT. V gene TRBV2 combines with J gene TRBJ2-3; no clear D. The germline V gene encodes CDR1 SNHLY and CDR2 FYNNEI. This CDR3 region has 14 residues. Deletions cut 4 bases from V and 6 bases from J, with 14 bases between.

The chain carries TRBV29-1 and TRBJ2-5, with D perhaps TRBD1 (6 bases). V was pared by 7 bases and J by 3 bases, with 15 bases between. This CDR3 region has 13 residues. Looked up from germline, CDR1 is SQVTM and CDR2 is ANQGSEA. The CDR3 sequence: CSGVTGFKETQYF. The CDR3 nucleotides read TGCAGCGGTGTCACAGGGTTTAAAGAGACCCAGTACTTC.